The sample holds a few counts of the clone carrying this TCR beta chain. Time point described: week 3, after first cycle of checkpoint inhibitor. Apart from a couple of fast progressors, RECIST 1.1 response was judged 12 weeks post-infusion. This sample was taken from a study of blood T cell dynamics during melanoma immunotherapy. Whole-study context: Standard first-line treatment here was pembrolizumab or nivolumab plus ipilimumab in metastatic melanoma.

Assay: immunoSEQ multiplex PCR; the TCRdb copy retains only in-frame clones and omits some. The profile shows approximately 28,000 clones, roughly 88% of them singletons. The CDR3 runs to 14 residues. J was trimmed by 4 bases and V by 4 bases; bases with no gene match: 6. Germline loops: CDR1 SGHRS, CDR2 YFSETQ. This chain uses TRBV5-1 with TRBJ1-1, with 8 positions matching TRBD1. The source material was blood, sampled from a patient treated with checkpoint blockade. The TCR originated in a human donor with melanoma. The CDR3 sequence: CASSADRALTEAFF. The CDR3 DNA sequence: TGCGCCAGCAGCGCGGACAGGGCGCTCACTGAAGCTTTCTTT.